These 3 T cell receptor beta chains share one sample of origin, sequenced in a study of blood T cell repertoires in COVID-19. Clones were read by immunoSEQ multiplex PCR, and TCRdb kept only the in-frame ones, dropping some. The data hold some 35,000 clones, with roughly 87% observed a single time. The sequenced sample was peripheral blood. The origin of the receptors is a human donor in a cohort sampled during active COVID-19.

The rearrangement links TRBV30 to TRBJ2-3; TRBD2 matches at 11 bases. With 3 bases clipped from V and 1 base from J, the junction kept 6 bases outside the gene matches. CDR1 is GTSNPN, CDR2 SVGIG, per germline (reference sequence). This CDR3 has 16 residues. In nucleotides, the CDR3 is TGTGCCTGGAGACTCGGGACTAGCGGACGCACAGATACGCAGTATTTT. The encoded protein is CAWRLGTSGRTDTQYF.

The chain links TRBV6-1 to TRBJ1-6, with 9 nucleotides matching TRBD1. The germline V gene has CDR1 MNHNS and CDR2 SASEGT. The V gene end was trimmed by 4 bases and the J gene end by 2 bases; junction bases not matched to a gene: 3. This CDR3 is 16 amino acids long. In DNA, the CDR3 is TGTGCCAGCAGTGGACGGGACAGGGCCTATAATTCACCCCTCCACTTT. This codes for CASSGRDRAYNSPLHF.

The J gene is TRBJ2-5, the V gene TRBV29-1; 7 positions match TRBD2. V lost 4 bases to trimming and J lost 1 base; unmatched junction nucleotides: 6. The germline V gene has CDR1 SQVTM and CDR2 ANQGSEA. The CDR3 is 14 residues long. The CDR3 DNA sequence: TGCAGCGTTGGAGGCGGGAGAGCCCAAGAGACCCAGTACTTC. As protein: CSVGGGRAQETQYF.